This T cell receptor beta chain was sequenced for a study of siplizumab effects on memory and regulatory T cells. Notes on the study in general: A naive or memory phenotype could not be assigned to roughly 80-96% of the proliferating CD4+ or CD8+ clones. The diversity of naive T cells seemed greater than that of memory cells, and their alloresponse contribution seemed major.

Assay: immunoSEQ multiplex PCR; the TCRdb copy retains only in-frame clones and omits some. This table has 3,000 to 4,000 clones, around 55% appearing once. Trimming shortened V by 4 bases and J by 2 bases, and 15 bases separated the two germline ends. This CDR3 contains 15 residues. Germline CDR1 is MGHRA and CDR2 is YSYEKL. As concerns this clone: Its cognate antigen is unknown.

The authors kept the mixed lymphocyte reaction cells in coculture at 37°C for 6 days. Sequencing was carried out using CFSE-low (dividing) CD8+ T cells sorted from an allogeneic mixed lymphocyte reaction. The chain recombines TRBV4-1 with TRBJ2-7; possible D gene TRBD1, 6 bases. This TCR was sampled from a human donor in good health; the cells came from an allogeneic mixed lymphocyte reaction. Some clones in this sample may be carry-over from other donors' samples. CDR3 protein: CASSPGTGNPYEQYF. Here the CDR3 DNA reads TGCGCCAGCAGCCCCGGAACAGGGAACCCCTACGAGCAGTACTTC.